Listed below are T cell receptor beta chains from one sample, sequenced in a study of blood T cell repertoires in COVID-19. The table came from immunoSEQ multiplex PCR; TCRdb's copy has only in-frame clones and leaves some out. The sample records approximately 250,000 clones, almost 85% being singletons. Input material: peripheral blood. The source of these receptors is a man in his fifties or sixties with COVID-19, enrolled during active disease. Both conserved end residues are part of each CDR3.

v_gene: TRBV19; len: 13; j_gene: TRBJ1-1; CDR3aa: CASSSTGGTEAFF
v_gene: TRBV27; len: 15; j_gene: TRBJ1-5; CDR3aa: CASSPGQVINQPQHF
v_gene: TRBV30; len: 14; j_gene: TRBJ1-1; CDR3aa: CAWSWADLNTEAFF
v_gene: TRBV9; len: 16; j_gene: TRBJ1-3; CDR3aa: CASSVDQGSSGNTIYF
v_gene: TRBV9; len: 13; j_gene: TRBJ1-5; CDR3aa: CASAPGDRQPQHF
v_gene: TRBV6-5; len: 14; j_gene: TRBJ1-6; CDR3aa: CASSQQGWDSPLHF
v_gene: TRBV27; len: 16; j_gene: TRBJ2-7; CDR3aa: CASSLWAGTGGAEQYF
v_gene: TRBV7-8; len: 14; j_gene: TRBJ1-1; CDR3aa: CASSFSHRNTEAFF
v_gene: TRBV5-1; len: 18; j_gene: TRBJ1-3; CDR3aa: CASSLGFGQTFSGNTIYF
v_gene: TRBV29-1; len: 13; j_gene: TRBJ1-2; CDR3aa: CSVGSAPQGGYTF
v_gene: TRBV5-1; len: 20; j_gene: TRBJ2-2; CDR3aa: CASSLIYAGDRRFDTGELFF
v_gene: TRBV20-1; len: 10; j_gene: TRBJ1-5; CDR3aa: CGSGRLSQHF
v_gene: TRBV5-4; len: 15; j_gene: TRBJ2-5; CDR3aa: CASSLGRGPQETQYF
v_gene: TRBV30; len: 14; j_gene: TRBJ2-5; CDR3aa: CAWSVGGGYETQYF